A selection of T cell receptor beta chains follows, all from one sample in a study of blood T cell repertoires in COVID-19. Repertoires were generated with immunoSEQ multiplex PCR, while TCRdb's copy carries only in-frame clones and drops some. The sample lists roughly 80,000 clones, 85% to 95% occurring once. Sequenced material: peripheral blood. The source of these receptors is a man between 60 and 75 years old with acute or convalescent COVID-19. CDR3s leave out the opening cysteine and the closing phenylalanine or tryptophan. A D gene is named only where the DNA matches it firmly. Size is omitted from some rows. Given values are once, few, many or a class for expanded clones.

v_call | d_call | clone_size | cdr3_aa
TRBV5-6 | TRBD2 | NA | ASSLTGGPDGELF
TRBV14 | TRBD1 | NA | ASSHLTGVAGELF
TRBV27 | NA | NA | ASSSGLLGYEQY
TRBV7-2 | NA | NA | ASSHPTGLETQY
TRBV7-7 | NA | NA | ASSAGRGIGNTIY
TRBV19 | NA | NA | ASSMFAGDGTDTQY
TRBV7-8 | TRBD1 | NA | ASSLGTGQGKTQY
TRBV5-4 | TRBD1 | NA | ASSSGQGDTEAF
TRBV4-3 | TRBD2 | many | ASRRTLAGPSYEQY
TRBV11-3 | TRBD2 | NA | ASSPGLAGMGDTQY
TRBV6-5 | NA | NA | ASSSGFSNQPQH
TRBV12-3/TRBV12-4 | TRBD1 | NA | ASTRQGHQPQH
TRBV7-2 | TRBD2 | NA | ASSLSFSGGYTGELF
TRBV11-3 | NA | NA | ASSKEGVTNEKLF
TRBV6-6 | TRBD2 | NA | ASSYQRELAGELF
TRBV2 | TRBD2 | NA | ASTDSGRVNTGELF
TRBV6-5 | NA | NA | ASRIRVDEQF
TRBV28 | TRBD1 | NA | ASSFTPDRGNQPQH
TRBV3-1/TRBV3-2 | TRBD2 | NA | ASSQLAGGRDEQY
TRBV18 | TRBD2 | NA | ASSPSALAGGYNEQF